Listed below are T cell receptor beta chains from one sample, sequenced in a study of CD8+ T cells in alopecia areata. Method: immunoSEQ multiplex PCR; TCRdb's copy keeps in-frame clones and lacks some. The profile covers some 180,000 clones, with roughly 53% appearing a single time and 11% taken by the ten largest. This specimen was CD8+ T cells sorted from blood, taken at week 24, from a patient treated with tofacitinib. The source is a human donor with alopecia areata. Each CDR3 is given with its conserved first and last residue. A D gene is named only where the DNA matches it firmly. Not every row has a clone size; where given, it reads once, few, many or a size class.

size: NA; length: 16; V: TRBV4-3; D: NA; J: TRBJ2-7; DNA: TGCGCCAGCAGCCAAGATAGGTCCGGGACGGTCTACGAGCAGTACTTC; CDR3: CASSQDRSGTVYEQYF
size: NA; length: 13; V: TRBV12-5; D: NA; J: TRBJ2-1; DNA: TGTGCTAGTGGCCTACAGGGAACGGGTGAGCAGTTCTTC; CDR3: CASGLQGTGEQFF
size: NA; length: 13; V: TRBV29-1; D: NA; J: TRBJ1-1; DNA: TGCAGCGTTCGTGCGGGAGAAGGTTCTGAAGCTTTCTTT; CDR3: CSVRAGEGSEAFF
size: NA; length: 13; V: TRBV7-9; D: NA; J: TRBJ2-3; DNA: TGTGCCAGCAGCTTCGGGAGCACAGATACGCAGTATTTT; CDR3: CASSFGSTDTQYF
size: NA; length: 13; V: TRBV7-6; D: NA; J: TRBJ1-2; DNA: TGTGCCAGCAGGAACAGGGAGGACTATGGCTACACCTTC; CDR3: CASRNREDYGYTF
size: NA; length: 16; V: TRBV23-1; D: TRBD1; J: TRBJ1-4; DNA: TGCGCCAGCAGTCCGATTGGACAGGGGCTTGGGGAAAAACTGTTTTTT; CDR3: CASSPIGQGLGEKLFF
size: NA; length: 16; V: TRBV2; D: TRBD1; J: TRBJ2-3; DNA: TGTGCCAGCAGTCCCCGTTTGGGACAGCCAACAGATACGCAGTATTTT; CDR3: CASSPRLGQPTDTQYF
size: NA; length: 14; V: TRBV4-3; D: NA; J: TRBJ1-2; DNA: TGCGCCAGCAGTCCAGATGAGGGAGGCTATGGCTACACCTTC; CDR3: CASSPDEGGYGYTF
size: NA; length: 17; V: TRBV7-9; D: NA; J: TRBJ1-2; DNA: TGTGCCAGCAGCGCCCTCGGTGGGGACGCTACTAACTATGGCTACACCTTC; CDR3: CASSALGGDATNYGYTF
size: NA; length: 12; V: TRBV25-1; D: NA; J: TRBJ2-5; DNA: TGTGCCAGCAGTGATCCCGGAGAGACCCAGTACTTC; CDR3: CASSDPGETQYF
size: NA; length: 14; V: TRBV4-1; D: TRBD2; J: TRBJ2-7; DNA: TGCGCCAGCAGCCCGGGGTCTAGCGGCTACGAGCAGTACTTC; CDR3: CASSPGSSGYEQYF
size: NA; length: 14; V: TRBV30; D: NA; J: TRBJ1-5; DNA: TGTGCCTGGAGTAGGGCAGGTCGTAATCAGCCCCAGCATTTT; CDR3: CAWSRAGRNQPQHF
size: NA; length: 13; V: TRBV12-5; D: NA; J: TRBJ2-3; DNA: TGTGCTAGTGGTCAGGGAGGTTCAAGCGGGCAGTATTTT; CDR3: CASGQGGSSGQYF
size: NA; length: 15; V: TRBV27; D: NA; J: TRBJ2-3; DNA: TGTGCCAGCAGCAATACAGGTATAGGGGCAGATACGCAGTATTTT; CDR3: CASSNTGIGADTQYF
size: few; length: 13; V: TRBV11-2; D: NA; J: TRBJ2-1; DNA: TGTGCCAGCAGCTTAGATCGGGGAAGTGAGCAGTTCTTC; CDR3: CASSLDRGSEQFF
size: once; length: 15; V: TRBV5-1; D: TRBD1; J: TRBJ1-5; DNA: TGCGCCAGCAGCTCGACAGGGAATAGCAATCAGCCCCAGCATTTT; CDR3: CASSSTGNSNQPQHF
size: NA; length: 13; V: TRBV11-2; D: NA; J: TRBJ1-1; DNA: TGTGCCAGCAGCTCCAGGGGTAACACTGAAGCTTTCTTT; CDR3: CASSSRGNTEAFF
size: few; length: 13; V: TRBV29-1; D: NA; J: TRBJ1-2; DNA: TGCAGCGTTGAAGCGGGCGGGACTCTCGGCTACACCTTC; CDR3: CSVEAGGTLGYTF
size: NA; length: 13; V: TRBV2; D: NA; J: TRBJ2-7; DNA: TGTGCCAGCAGTGAAGCGAGGGACTACGAGCAGTACTTC; CDR3: CASSEARDYEQYF
size: NA; length: 15; V: TRBV11-3; D: TRBD1; J: TRBJ1-2; DNA: TGTGCCAGCAGTGTTCGACAGGGGAGAACGGACGGCTACACCTTC; CDR3: CASSVRQGRTDGYTF
size: NA; length: 14; V: TRBV5-4; D: NA; J: TRBJ2-1; DNA: TGTGCCAGCAGCTTGGGTTGGTCAGGGGATGAGCAGTTCTTC; CDR3: CASSLGWSGDEQFF
size: few; length: 19; V: TRBV4-2; D: NA; J: TRBJ2-3; DNA: TGTGCCAGCAGCCAAGATGGTTTTAGGGGCGCGGAGTCTACAGATACGCAGTATTTT; CDR3: CASSQDGFRGAESTDTQYF
size: NA; length: 14; V: TRBV29-1; D: NA; J: TRBJ2-1; DNA: TGCAGCGTTGAAGGAGGGTCCCACTACAATGAGCAGTTCTTC; CDR3: CSVEGGSHYNEQFF
size: NA; length: 16; V: TRBV7-6; D: NA; J: TRBJ2-1; DNA: TGTGCCAGCAGCCCACGAGCAGAGAGCTCCTACAATGAGCAGTTCTTC; CDR3: CASSPRAESSYNEQFF
size: once; length: 16; V: TRBV19; D: NA; J: TRBJ2-6; DNA: TGTGCCAGTAGACCCAAGGAGGGGGCTGGGGCCAACGTCCTGACTTTC; CDR3: CASRPKEGAGANVLTF
size: few; length: 14; V: TRBV7-2; D: TRBD1; J: TRBJ2-7; DNA: TGTGCCAGCAGCATCGGGACAGGGGCATACGAGCAGTACTTC; CDR3: CASSIGTGAYEQYF
size: once; length: 12; V: TRBV9; D: NA; J: TRBJ1-2; DNA: TGTGCCAGCAGCGACCACAGCTATGGCTACACCTTC; CDR3: CASSDHSYGYTF
size: NA; length: 16; V: TRBV13; D: TRBD2; J: TRBJ2-7; DNA: TGTGCCAGCAGCCCAGCGGGGACTAGGCACACCTACGAGCAGTACTTC; CDR3: CASSPAGTRHTYEQYF
size: NA; length: 13; V: TRBV7-6; D: TRBD1; J: TRBJ1-1; DNA: TGTGCCAGCAGCCAAGGACAGGGTTGGCTGGCTTTCTTT; CDR3: CASSQGQGWLAFF
size: NA; length: 12; V: TRBV30; D: NA; J: TRBJ1-2; DNA: TGTGCCTGGAGTGTGGGACCTCGGGGCTACACCTTC; CDR3: CAWSVGPRGYTF
size: NA; length: 14; V: TRBV2; D: NA; J: TRBJ2-4; DNA: TGTGCCAGCAGTGATGTAACGAAAATTAACATTCAGTACTTC; CDR3: CASSDVTKINIQYF
size: once; length: 17; V: TRBV9; D: TRBD2; J: TRBJ2-2; DNA: TGTGCCAGCAGCTCCCCCCTAGCGGGGGGGAACACCGGGGAGCTGTTTTTT; CDR3: CASSSPLAGGNTGELFF
size: few; length: 17; V: TRBV7-8; D: NA; J: TRBJ1-2; DNA: TGTGCCAGCAGCTCCCACCCTGGCACTGGAAGCCCTTATGGCTACACCTTC; CDR3: CASSSHPGTGSPYGYTF
size: once; length: 14; V: TRBV30; D: NA; J: TRBJ1-5; DNA: TGTGCCTGGGCCCCCCCAGGGTCCTCGCAGCCCCAGCATTTT; CDR3: CAWAPPGSSQPQHF
size: NA; length: 14; V: TRBV4-3; D: NA; J: TRBJ1-6; DNA: TGCGCCAGCAGCCAAGCCCCCACGGGCTCACCCCTCCACTTT; CDR3: CASSQAPTGSPLHF
size: NA; length: 16; V: TRBV5-1; D: TRBD1; J: TRBJ1-1; DNA: TGCGCCAGCAGCCCTATGTTTACAGGGGAGAACACTGAAGCTTTCTTT; CDR3: CASSPMFTGENTEAFF
size: NA; length: 12; V: TRBV30; D: NA; J: TRBJ1-1; DNA: TGTGCCTGGAGTGTACAGGGTAGCGAAGCTTTCTTT; CDR3: CAWSVQGSEAFF
size: NA; length: 17; V: TRBV6-1; D: NA; J: TRBJ1-1; DNA: TGTGCCAGCAGTGACCCGGCGAGGCAGGGCGGGAACACTGAAGCTTTCTTT; CDR3: CASSDPARQGGNTEAFF
size: NA; length: 15; V: TRBV4-3; D: TRBD2; J: TRBJ2-7; DNA: TGCGCCAGCAGCATGACTAGCGGGGGGTCCTACGAGCAGTACTTC; CDR3: CASSMTSGGSYEQYF
size: NA; length: 13; V: TRBV13; D: NA; J: TRBJ2-7; DNA: TGTGCCAGCAGCTTAGACCTTAACTACGAGCAGTACTTC; CDR3: CASSLDLNYEQYF
size: NA; length: 13; V: TRBV29-1; D: NA; J: TRBJ1-2; DNA: TGCAGCGTCCGCGGGGCCGATAACTATGGCTACACCTTC; CDR3: CSVRGADNYGYTF
size: NA; length: 15; V: TRBV4-3; D: TRBD1; J: TRBJ2-7; DNA: TGCGCCAGCAGCCAGGGACAGGGAAGCTCCTACGAGCAGTACTTC; CDR3: CASSQGQGSSYEQYF
size: few; length: 13; V: TRBV4-3; D: NA; J: TRBJ1-5; DNA: TGCGCCAGCAGCCAAGATGGGGGTCAGCCCCAGCATTTT; CDR3: CASSQDGGQPQHF
size: NA; length: 12; V: TRBV11-2; D: NA; J: TRBJ2-5; DNA: TGTGCCAGCAGCTTAGGTGAAGAGACCCAGTACTTC; CDR3: CASSLGEETQYF
size: NA; length: 13; V: TRBV27; D: NA; J: TRBJ2-7; DNA: TGTGCCAGCAGTTTCGGGCAGGACTACGAGCAGTACTTC; CDR3: CASSFGQDYEQYF
size: NA; length: 15; V: TRBV25-1; D: NA; J: TRBJ1-3; DNA: TGTGCCAGCAGCAGAAATGACGGACGTGGAAACACCATATATTTT; CDR3: CASSRNDGRGNTIYF